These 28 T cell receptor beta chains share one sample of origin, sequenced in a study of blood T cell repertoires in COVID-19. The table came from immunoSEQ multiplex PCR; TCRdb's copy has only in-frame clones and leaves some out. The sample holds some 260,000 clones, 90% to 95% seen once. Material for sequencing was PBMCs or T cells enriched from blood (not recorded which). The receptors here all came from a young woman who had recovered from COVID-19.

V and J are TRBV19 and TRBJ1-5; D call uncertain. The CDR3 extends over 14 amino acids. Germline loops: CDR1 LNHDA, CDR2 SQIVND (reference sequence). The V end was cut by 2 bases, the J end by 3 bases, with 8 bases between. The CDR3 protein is CASSIQNYNQPQHF. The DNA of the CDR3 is TGTGCCAGTAGTATACAGAATTACAATCAGCCCCAGCATTTT.

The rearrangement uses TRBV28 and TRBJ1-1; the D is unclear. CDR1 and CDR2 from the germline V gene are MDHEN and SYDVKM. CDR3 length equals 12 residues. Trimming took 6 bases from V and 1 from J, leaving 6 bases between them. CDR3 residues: CASRRGNTEAFF. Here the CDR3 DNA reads TGTGCCAGCAGACGGGGGAACACTGAAGCTTTCTTT.

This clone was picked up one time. The CDR3 coding sequence is TGTGCCAGCAGTTTATTCAGCAGGGGCGGAAACACCATATATTTT. Amino acid sequence: CASSLFSRGGNTIYF. The chain recombines TRBV28 with TRBJ1-3; D may be TRBD1 (6 bases). Trimming removed 1 base from V and 4 bases from J, with 11 bases in between. CDR1 and CDR2 (germline): MDHEN, SYDVKM. The CDR3 is 15 residues long.

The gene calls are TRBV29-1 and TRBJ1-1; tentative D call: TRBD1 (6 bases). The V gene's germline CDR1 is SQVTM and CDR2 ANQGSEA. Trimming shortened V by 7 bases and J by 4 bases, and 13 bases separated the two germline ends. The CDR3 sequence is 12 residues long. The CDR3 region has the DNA TGCAGCGGCCGGGACACCAGCACTGAAGCTTTCTTT. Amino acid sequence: CSGRDTSTEAFF.

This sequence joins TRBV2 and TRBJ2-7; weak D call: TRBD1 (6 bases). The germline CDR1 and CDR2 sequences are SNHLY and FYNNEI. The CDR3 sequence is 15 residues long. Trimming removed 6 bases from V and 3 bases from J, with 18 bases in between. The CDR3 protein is CASSLRDTPLYEQYF. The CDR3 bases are TGTGCCAGCAGCCTCCGGGACACACCTCTCTACGAGCAGTACTTC.

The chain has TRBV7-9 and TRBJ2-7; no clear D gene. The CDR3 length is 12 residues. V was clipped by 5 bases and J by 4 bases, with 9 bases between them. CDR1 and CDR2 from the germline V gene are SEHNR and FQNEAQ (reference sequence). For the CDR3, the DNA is TGTGCCAGCAGCCGCGGCGAGTACGAGCAGTACTTC. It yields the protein CASSRGEYEQYF.

CDR3 in amino acids: CASSFRVLNTEAFF. The CDR3 region has the DNA TGCGCCAGCAGCTTCCGGGTATTGAACACTGAAGCTTTCTTT. This chain links TRBV4-1 with TRBJ1-1, with unresolved D. Germline V gives CDR1 MGHRA, CDR2 YSYEKL. Trimming left V 5 bases short and J 0 bases short, with 10 bases between. The CDR3 runs to 14 residues.

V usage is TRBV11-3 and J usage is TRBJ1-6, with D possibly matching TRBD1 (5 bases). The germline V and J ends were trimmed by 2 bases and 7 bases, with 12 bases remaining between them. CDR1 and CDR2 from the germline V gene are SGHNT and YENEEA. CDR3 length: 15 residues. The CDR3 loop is CASSLLDNRNSPLHF. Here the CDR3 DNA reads TGTGCCAGCAGCTTACTGGACAACAGAAATTCACCCCTCCACTTT. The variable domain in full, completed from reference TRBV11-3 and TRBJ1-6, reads EAGVVQSPRYKIIEKKQPVAFWCNPISGHNTLYWYLQNLGQGPELLIRYENEEAVDDSQLPKDRFSAERLKGVDSTLKIQPAELGDSAVYLCASSLLDNRNSPLHFGNGTRLTVT.

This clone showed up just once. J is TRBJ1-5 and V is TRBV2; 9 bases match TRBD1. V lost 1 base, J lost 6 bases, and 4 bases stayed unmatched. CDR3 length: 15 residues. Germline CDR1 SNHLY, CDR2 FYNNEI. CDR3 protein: CASSEGTGEGQPQHF. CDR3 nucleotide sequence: TGTGCCAGCAGTGAAGGGACAGGGGAGGGTCAGCCCCAGCATTTT. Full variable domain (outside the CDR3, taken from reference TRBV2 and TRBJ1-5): EPEVTQTPSHQVTQMGQEVILRCVPISNHLYFYWYRQILGQKVEFLVSFYNNEISEKSEIFDDQFSVERPDGSNFTLKIRSTKLEDSAMYFCASSEGTGEGQPQHFGDGTRLSIL.

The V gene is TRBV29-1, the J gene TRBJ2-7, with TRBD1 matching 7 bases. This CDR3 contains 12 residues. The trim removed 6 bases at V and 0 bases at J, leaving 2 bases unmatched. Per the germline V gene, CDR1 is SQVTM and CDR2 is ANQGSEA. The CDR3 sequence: CSVTGVSYEQYF. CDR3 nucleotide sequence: TGCAGCGTAACAGGGGTCTCCTACGAGCAGTACTTC.

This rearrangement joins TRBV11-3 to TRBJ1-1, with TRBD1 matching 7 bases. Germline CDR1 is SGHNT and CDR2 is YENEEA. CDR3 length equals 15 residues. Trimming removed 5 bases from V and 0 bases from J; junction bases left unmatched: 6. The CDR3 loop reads CASSLGGQLNTEAFF. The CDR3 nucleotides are TGTGCCAGCAGCCTCGGGGGACAGTTGAACACTGAAGCTTTCTTT.

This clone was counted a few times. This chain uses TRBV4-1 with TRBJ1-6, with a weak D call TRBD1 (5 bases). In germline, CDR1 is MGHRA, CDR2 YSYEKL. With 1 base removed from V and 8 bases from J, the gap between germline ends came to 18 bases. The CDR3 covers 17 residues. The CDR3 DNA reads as TGCGCCAGCAGCCAAGCGTCCAGGGAGGTTTCGTATTCACCCCTCCACTTT. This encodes CASSQASREVSYSPLHF.

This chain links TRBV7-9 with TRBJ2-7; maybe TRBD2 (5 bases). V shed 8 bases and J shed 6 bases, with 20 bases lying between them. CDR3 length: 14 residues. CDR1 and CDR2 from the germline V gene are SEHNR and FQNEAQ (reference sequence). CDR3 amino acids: CASEPARGSFEQYF. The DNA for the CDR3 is TGTGCCAGCGAACCTGCCAGAGGGTCTTTCGAGCAGTACTTC.

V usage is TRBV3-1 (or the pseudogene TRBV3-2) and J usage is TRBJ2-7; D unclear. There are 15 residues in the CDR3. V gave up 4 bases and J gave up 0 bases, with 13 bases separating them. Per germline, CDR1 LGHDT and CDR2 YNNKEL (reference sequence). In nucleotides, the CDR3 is TGTGCCAGCAGCCCCCGACAAACCCTCTCCTACGAGCAGTACTTC. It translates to CASSPRQTLSYEQYF.

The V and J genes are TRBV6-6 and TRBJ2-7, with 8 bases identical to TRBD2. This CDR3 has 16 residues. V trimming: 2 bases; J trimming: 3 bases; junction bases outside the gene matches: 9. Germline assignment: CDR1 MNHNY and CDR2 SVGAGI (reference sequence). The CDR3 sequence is CASSYPPGLVHYEQYF. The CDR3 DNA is TGTGCCAGCAGTTACCCACCGGGACTAGTGCACTACGAGCAGTACTTC.

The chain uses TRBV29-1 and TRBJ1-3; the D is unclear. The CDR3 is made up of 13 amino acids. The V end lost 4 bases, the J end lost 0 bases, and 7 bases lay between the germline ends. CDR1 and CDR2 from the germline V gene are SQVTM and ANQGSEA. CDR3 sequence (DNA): TGCAGCGTTGCGGGAAGCTCTGGAAACACCATATATTTT. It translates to CSVAGSSGNTIYF.

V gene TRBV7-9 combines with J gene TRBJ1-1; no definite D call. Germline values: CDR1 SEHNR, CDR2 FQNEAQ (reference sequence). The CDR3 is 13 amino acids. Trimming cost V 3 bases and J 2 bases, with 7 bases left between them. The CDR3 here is CASSLLGNTEAFF. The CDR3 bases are TGTGCCAGCAGCTTGCTAGGAAACACTGAAGCTTTCTTT. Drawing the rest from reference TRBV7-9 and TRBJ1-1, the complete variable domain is DTGVSQNPRHKITKRGQNVTFRCDPISEHNRLYWYRQTLGQGPEFLTYFQNEAQLEKSRLLSDRFSAERPKGSFSTLEIQRTEQGDSAMYLCASSLLGNTEAFFGQGTRLTVV.

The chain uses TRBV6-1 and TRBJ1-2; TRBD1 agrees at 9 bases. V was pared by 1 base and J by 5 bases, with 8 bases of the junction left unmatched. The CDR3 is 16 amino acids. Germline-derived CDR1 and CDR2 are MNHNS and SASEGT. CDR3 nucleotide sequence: TGTGCCAGCAGTGAAGTGGGACAGGGCTGGTTATATGGCTACACCTTC. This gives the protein CASSEVGQGWLYGYTF.

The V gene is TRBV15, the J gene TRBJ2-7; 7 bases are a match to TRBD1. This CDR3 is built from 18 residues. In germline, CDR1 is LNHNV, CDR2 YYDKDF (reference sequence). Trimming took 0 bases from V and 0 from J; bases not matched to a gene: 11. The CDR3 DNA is TGTGCCACCAGCAGAGATCGGATTAAGGGGGCCCGCTCCTACGAGCAGTACTTC. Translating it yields CATSRDRIKGARSYEQYF.

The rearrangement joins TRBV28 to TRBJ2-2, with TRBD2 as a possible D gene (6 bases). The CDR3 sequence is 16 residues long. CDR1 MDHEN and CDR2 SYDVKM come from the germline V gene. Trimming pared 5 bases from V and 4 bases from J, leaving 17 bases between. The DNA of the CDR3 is TGTGCCAGCAGTGAGGAGGGATTCGGGATCACCGGGGAGCTGTTTTTT. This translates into CASSEEGFGITGELFF.

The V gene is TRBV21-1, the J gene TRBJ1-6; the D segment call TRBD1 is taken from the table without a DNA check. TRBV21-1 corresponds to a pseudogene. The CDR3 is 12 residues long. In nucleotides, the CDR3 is TGTGCCAGCAGCCCATCGTCCCAGGTCCGCCACTTT. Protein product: CASSPSSQVRHF.

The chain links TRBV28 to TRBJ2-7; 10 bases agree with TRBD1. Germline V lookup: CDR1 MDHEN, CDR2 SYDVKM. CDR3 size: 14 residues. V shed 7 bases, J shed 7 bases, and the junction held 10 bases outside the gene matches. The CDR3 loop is CASTPGGTGAEQYF. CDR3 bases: TGTGCCAGCACCCCGGGAGGGACAGGGGCTGAGCAGTACTTC.

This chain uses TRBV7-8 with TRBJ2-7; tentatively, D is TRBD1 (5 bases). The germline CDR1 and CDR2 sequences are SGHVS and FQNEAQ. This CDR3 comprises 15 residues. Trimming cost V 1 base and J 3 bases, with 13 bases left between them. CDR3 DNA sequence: TGTGCCAGCAGCTTAGTTGCAGGGTTCCACTACGAGCAGTACTTC. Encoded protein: CASSLVAGFHYEQYF.

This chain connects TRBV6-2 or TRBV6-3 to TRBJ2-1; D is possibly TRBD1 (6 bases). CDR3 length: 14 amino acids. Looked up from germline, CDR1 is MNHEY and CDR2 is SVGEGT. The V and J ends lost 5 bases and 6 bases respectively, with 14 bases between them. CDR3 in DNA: TGTGCCAGCAGTGGAGGACAGTGGGGCAATGAGCAGTTCTTC. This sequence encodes CASSGGQWGNEQFF.

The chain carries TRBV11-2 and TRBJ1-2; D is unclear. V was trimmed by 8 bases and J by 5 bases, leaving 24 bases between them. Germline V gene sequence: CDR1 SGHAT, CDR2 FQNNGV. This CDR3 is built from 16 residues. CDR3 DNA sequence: TGTGCCAGCGGAACTATTCGAGGGCCGAGAGGGTATGGCTACACCTTC. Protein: CASGTIRGPRGYGYTF.

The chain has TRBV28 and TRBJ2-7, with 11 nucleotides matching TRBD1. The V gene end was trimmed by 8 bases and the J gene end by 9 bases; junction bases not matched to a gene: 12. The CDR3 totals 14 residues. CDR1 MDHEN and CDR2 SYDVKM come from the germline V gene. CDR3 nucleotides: TGTGCCAGCCTTGGACGGGACAGGGGGATTGGGCAGTACTTC. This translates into CASLGRDRGIGQYF. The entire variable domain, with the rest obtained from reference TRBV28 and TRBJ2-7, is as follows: DVKVTQSSRYLVKRTGEKVFLECVQDMDHENMFWYRQDPGLGLRLIYFSYDVKMKEKGDIPEGYSVSREKKERFSLILESASTNQTSMYLCASLGRDRGIGQYFGPGTRLTVT.

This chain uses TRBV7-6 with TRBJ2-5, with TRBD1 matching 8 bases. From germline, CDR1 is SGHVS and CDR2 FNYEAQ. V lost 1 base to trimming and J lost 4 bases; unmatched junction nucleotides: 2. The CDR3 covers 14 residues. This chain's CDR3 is CASSLGTGRETQYF. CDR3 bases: TGTGCCAGCAGCTTAGGGACAGGGAGAGAGACCCAGTACTTC.

CDR3 in amino acids: CASSQTPGQGVDTQYF. The CDR3 DNA reads TGCGCCAGCAGTCAAACCCCGGGACAGGGCGTAGATACGCAGTATTTT. The chain recombines TRBV4-1 with TRBJ2-3; 9 bases are shared with TRBD1. CDR1 MGHRA and CDR2 YSYEKL come from the germline V gene. The CDR3 length is 16 residues. Unmatched junction bases numbered 12, after V lost 6 bases and J lost 5 bases.